This TCR beta chain comes out of a study of blood T cells in healthy people across ages. Primed by a sample-barcoded 5' primer and a J-beta primer mix, a second PCR proceeded for 7 to 11 cycles. TCRdb re-derived calls from the 5' RACE reads in MiXCR, one entry per CDR3 protein. Altogether some 1,000,000 distinct CDR3 sequences are present, under 30% being singletons, with the ten largest covering around 0.75%. Looked up from germline, CDR1 is DFQATT and CDR2 is SNEGSKA (reference sequence). V shed 0 bases and J shed 8 bases, with 14 bases lying between them. The CDR3 covers 14 residues. In addition, the sample was reused for a study of T cells of mothers and their children. That report notes: The second PCR's M1S primer added sample barcodes and 2-4 random nucleotides. Over 8.5 million reads per mother and roughly 3 million per child were obtained.

The sequencing sample was made of blood. This clonotype originated in a girl aged 2-10 years in good health. The chain links TRBV20-1 to TRBJ1-5; D is perhaps TRBD1 (5 bases). CDR3 DNA sequence: TGCAGTGCTAGAGATAGTCGGGGGACGGAGCCCCAGCATTTT. It is translated as CSARDSRGTEPQHF.